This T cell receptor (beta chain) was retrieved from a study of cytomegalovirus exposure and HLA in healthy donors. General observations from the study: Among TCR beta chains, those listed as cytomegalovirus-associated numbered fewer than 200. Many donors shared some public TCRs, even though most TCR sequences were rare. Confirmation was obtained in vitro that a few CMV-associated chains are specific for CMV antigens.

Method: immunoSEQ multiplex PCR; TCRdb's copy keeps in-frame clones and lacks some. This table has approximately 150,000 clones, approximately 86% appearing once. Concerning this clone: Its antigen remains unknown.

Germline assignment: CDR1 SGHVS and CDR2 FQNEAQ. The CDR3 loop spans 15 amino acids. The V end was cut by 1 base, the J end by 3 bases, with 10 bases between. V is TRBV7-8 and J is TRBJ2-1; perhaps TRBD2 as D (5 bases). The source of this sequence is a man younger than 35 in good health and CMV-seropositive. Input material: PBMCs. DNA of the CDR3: TGTGCCAGCAGCTTAGTACTAGTGGGCTACAATGAGCAGTTCTTC. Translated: CASSLVLVGYNEQFF.